This note documents a single TCR beta chain sequence. What it binds is unknown. PCR employed 60 Vbeta and 13 Jbeta primers. Data came from immunoSEQ multiplex PCR; TCRdb stores just in-frame clones and leaves some out. Of approximately 81,000 clones in the sample, over 70% are singletons; the top ten hold approximately 3.2%. The germline V gene has CDR1 MDHEN and CDR2 SYDVKM. The CDR3 is 12 residues long. V lost 4 bases to trimming and J lost 1 base, with 4 bases between them. These data belong to a study of cytomegalovirus exposure and HLA in healthy donors. Overall study: A previous analysis identified 117 million unique TCR beta sequences derived from roughly 190 million T cells. Overall study results and limits: It has been reported that TCR beta sequences accurately predicted the HLA-A and HLA-B alleles of most subjects. Later analysis identified a missense DCLRE1C variant that was linked to TCR beta V- and J-gene trimming.

The sequenced sample consisted of PBMCs. The sequence was collected from a man aged 50-60 years in good health and CMV-seropositive. The chain uses TRBV28 and TRBJ1-2; D is unresolved. The CDR3 reads CASSYINYGYTF. For the CDR3, the DNA is TGTGCCAGCAGTTATATTAACTATGGCTACACCTTC.